This entry lists 22 T cell receptor beta chains sequenced from one sample in a study of blood T cells in healthy people across ages. A second PCR of roughly 7 to 11 cycles used a sample-barcoded 5' primer and a J-beta primer mix. TCRdb itself ran the 5' RACE reads through MiXCR, one entry per CDR3 protein. The sample yields hundreds of thousands of distinct CDR3 sequences, 20% to 30% seen once. The same data also went into a second study, on T cells of mothers and their children.

Sequencing used blood. These TCRs come from a boy younger than 18 in good health.

This clonotype occurred a few times. The gene calls are TRBV29-1 and TRBJ1-1; D remains ambiguous. The CDR3 is 13 amino acids. V was clipped by 0 bases and J by 2 bases, with 7 bases between them. Per germline, CDR1 SQVTM and CDR2 ANQGSEA. The CDR3 spells CSVEEGGNTEAFF. CDR3 nucleotides: TGCAGCGTTGAAGAAGGAGGCAACACTGAAGCTTTCTTT.

The chain combines TRBV7-6 with TRBJ2-5, with 12 bases that match TRBD2. Germline V CDR1 and CDR2: SGHVS, FNYEAQ. The CDR3 sequence is 15 residues long. The V and J ends lost 5 bases and 5 bases, in that order; junction bases with no gene match: 6. The CDR3 here is CASSQASGGDETQYF. CDR3 nucleotides: TGTGCCAGCAGCCAGGCTAGCGGGGGGGACGAGACCCAGTACTTC.

The chain has TRBV9 and TRBJ2-7, with D possibly TRBD2 on 6 matching bases. CDR1 is SGDLS and CDR2 is YYNGEE in the germline V gene. V was cut by 4 bases and J by 4 bases, with 12 bases left in between. This CDR3 is built from 13 residues. CDR3 protein: CASSRLEGYEQYF. As DNA, the CDR3 is TGTGCCAGCAGCCGTCTGGAGGGTTACGAGCAGTACTTC.

A word on this clonotype: Compared with germline, one end of the junction differs, possibly owing to a read error. The chain links TRBV12-3 or TRBV12-4 to TRBJ2-3, with D perhaps TRBD1 (5 bases). The CDR3 is 14 amino acids. The CDR3 bases are TGTGCCGGCAGTATCCTTCAGGGTCAGGATACGCAGTATTTT. Amino acids: CAGSILQGQDTQYF.

This chain uses TRBV3-1 with TRBJ2-2; 11 positions match TRBD2. Per the germline V gene, CDR1 is LGHDT and CDR2 is YNNKEL (reference sequence). V lost 0 bases to trimming and J lost 1 base; unmatched junction nucleotides: 1. This CDR3 contains 17 residues. CDR3: CASSQEGLAVNTGELFF. DNA of the CDR3: TGTGCCAGCAGCCAAGAGGGACTAGCGGTGAACACCGGGGAGCTGTTTTTT.

The chain joins TRBV27 to TRBJ2-5; 11 bases align to TRBD2. Germline V gene data show CDR1 as MNHEY and CDR2 as SMNVEV (reference sequence). J gave up 5 bases and V 5 bases, and 7 bases lay outside the gene matches. The CDR3 is made up of 15 amino acids. CDR3 in amino acids: CASSRLAGLEETQYF. Written as DNA, the CDR3 is TGTGCCAGCAGTCGACTAGCGGGATTGGAGGAGACCCAGTACTTC.

This sequence joins TRBV20-1 and TRBJ2-1; D is undetermined. The J call may be faulty, since TRBJ2-7 better matches the DNA end. There are 12 residues in the CDR3. The germline CDR1 and CDR2 sequences are DFQATT and SNEGSKA (reference sequence). CDR3 nucleotides: TGCAGTGCTAGAGATGGGGATCTCCGGCAGTACTTC. It specifies CSARDGDLRQYF.

This clonotype has just a few counts. The CDR3: CASSLGPGPLYEQYF. CDR3 DNA sequence: TGTGCCAGCAGCTTAGGCCCTGGCCCCCTCTACGAGCAGTACTTC. V is TRBV7-9 and J is TRBJ2-5; D is unclear. The J call may be incorrect, as the DNA end agrees better with TRBJ2-7. In germline, CDR1 is SEHNR, CDR2 FQNEAQ (reference sequence). The CDR3 has 15 amino acids.

This clonotype was observed a handful of times. The chain links TRBV15 to TRBJ2-4; TRBD2 agrees at 7 bases. From germline, CDR1 is LNHNV and CDR2 YYDKDF (reference sequence). The trim removed 5 bases at V and 4 bases at J, leaving 2 bases unmatched. CDR3 size: 13 residues. The CDR3 loop reads CATSREVKNIQYF. The CDR3 DNA reads as TGTGCCACCAGCCGGGAGGTTAAAAACATTCAGTACTTC.

The gene calls are TRBV7-8 and TRBJ2-1; tentatively, D is TRBD2 (6 bases). V lost 1 base, J lost 10 bases, and 11 bases lay in between. The CDR3 length is 13 residues. Germline CDR1 is SGHVS and CDR2 is FQNEAQ. CDR3 loop: CASSLGGGYEQFF. DNA of the CDR3: TGTGCCAGCAGCTTAGGCGGAGGGTACGAGCAGTTCTTC.

The V call is TRBV20-1, the J call TRBJ1-1; D is undetermined. The CDR3 is made up of 12 amino acids. The V end was cut by 7 bases, the J end by 5 bases, with 14 bases between. Germline V CDR1 and CDR2: DFQATT, SNEGSKA (reference sequence). The CDR3 DNA follows: TGCAGTGGTAGCCCCCGGAGGACTGAAGCTTTCTTT. Translation gives CSGSPRRTEAFF.

The V and J genes are TRBV29-1 and TRBJ2-7; TRBD1 aligns across 7 bases. CDR1 is SQVTM, CDR2 ANQGSEA, per germline. The junction had 1 base not matched to a gene; V was cut back by 5 bases and J by 3 bases. The CDR3 length is 11 residues. The CDR3, as DNA: TGCAGCGTTCGGACAGGCTACGAGCAGTACTTC. This sequence encodes CSVRTGYEQYF.

In this sample, this clonotype turned up a few times. Sequence at one end of the junction differs from germline and may be a read error. The genes are TRBV5-5 and TRBJ2-5, with D possibly TRBD2 on 6 matching bases. CDR3 length: 16 residues. The germline gives CDR1 SGHKS, CDR2 YYEKEE (reference sequence). The CDR3 DNA sequence: TGTGCCAGTAGCTTGTTCGACGGGGGAATTGGTGAGACCCAGTACTTC. Translating gives CASSLFDGGIGETQYF. The variable domain in full, completed from reference TRBV5-5 and TRBJ2-5, reads DAGVTQSPTHLIKTRGQQVTLRCSPISGHKSVSWYQQVLGQGPQFIFQYYEKEERGRGNFPDRFSARQFPNYSSELNVNALLLGDSALYLCASSLFDGGIGETQYFGPGTRLLVL.

This rearrangement joins TRBV29-1 to TRBJ1-2; no definite D call. Trimming shortened V by 4 bases and J by 0 bases, and 9 bases separated the two germline ends. The CDR3 is made up of 13 amino acids. Germline CDR1 SQVTM, CDR2 ANQGSEA. CDR3 sequence: CSVAPSTNYGYTF. The CDR3 region has the DNA TGCAGCGTTGCCCCCAGTACTAACTATGGCTACACCTTC.

This clonotype has a count of ten or more. The chain joins TRBV9 to TRBJ2-7; D unresolved. The CDR3 sequence is 12 residues long. V lost 4 bases, J lost 3 bases, and 8 bases lay in between. Germline V CDR1 and CDR2: SGDLS, YYNGEE. CDR3 region: CASSMDGYEQYF. In DNA form, the CDR3 reads TGTGCCAGCAGCATGGACGGCTACGAGCAGTACTTC.

The chain couples TRBV15 to TRBJ1-5; 10 positions agree with TRBD1. Germline loops: CDR1 LNHNV, CDR2 YYDKDF (reference sequence). The CDR3 sequence is 15 residues long. The trim removed 3 bases at V and 6 bases at J, leaving 5 bases unmatched. The CDR3 loop is CATSRTGGVGQPQHF. The CDR3 coding sequence is TGTGCCACCAGCAGGACAGGGGGCGTTGGTCAGCCCCAGCATTTT.

The gene calls are TRBV4-1 and TRBJ2-7; 8 positions match TRBD2. Germline V gene lookup returns CDR1 MGHRA and CDR2 YSYEKL. With V trimmed by 8 bases and J by 3 bases, 12 bases remained unmatched. The CDR3 covers 15 residues. CDR3 protein: CASSKIGTSDYEQYF. CDR3 coding DNA: TGCGCCAGCTCTAAAATAGGGACTAGTGACTACGAGCAGTACTTC.

This clonotype came up many times. This chain links TRBV20-1 with TRBJ2-5; D is possibly TRBD2 (7 bases). The CDR3 extends over 14 amino acids. Trimming pared 3 bases from V and 2 bases from J, leaving 13 bases between. The germline gives CDR1 DFQATT, CDR2 SNEGSKA (reference sequence). CDR3 loop: CSASRGEGQETQYF. The DNA for the CDR3 is TGCAGTGCTAGTAGGGGGGAGGGGCAAGAGACCCAGTACTTC.

The chain has TRBV28 and TRBJ2-5, with 10 bases matching TRBD1. The assigned J gene may be wrong: the sequence end matches TRBJ2-7 better. Germline V CDR1 and CDR2: MDHEN, SYDVKM. CDR3 length: 15 residues. CDR3 loop: CASSFEGQGSYEQYF. The CDR3 nucleotides are TGTGCCAGCAGTTTTGAGGGACAGGGGTCCTACGAGCAGTACTTC.

The chain is built from TRBV23-1 and TRBJ2-7; tentative D call: TRBD1 (9 bases). TRBV23-1 is sorted into the ORF group, with uncertain function. Trimming left V 1 base short and J 4 bases short, with 17 bases between. The CDR3 runs to 16 residues. The CDR3 bases are TGCGCCAGCAGTCAATACGGGGGGGACAGGGAGTACGAGCAGTACTTC. It encodes CASSQYGGDREYEQYF.

This clonotype was counted a single time. The V and J genes are TRBV4-1 and TRBJ1-4; possibly TRBD1 for D (6 bases). This CDR3 is 14 amino acids long. Trimming pared 2 bases from V and 8 bases from J, leaving 12 bases between. Germline assignment: CDR1 MGHRA and CDR2 YSYEKL. This CDR3 reads CASSQQGPLEKLFF. The CDR3 DNA sequence: TGCGCCAGCAGCCAACAGGGGCCGCTGGAAAAACTGTTTTTT.

The genes are TRBV18 and TRBJ1-2; D call uncertain. Germline V gene lookup returns CDR1 KGHSH and CDR2 LQKENI. V was trimmed by 2 bases and J by 2 bases, leaving 12 bases between them. The CDR3 totals 15 residues. CDR3 sequence reads: CASSPYNTVNYGYTF. In nucleotides, the CDR3 is TGTGCCAGCTCACCATATAATACGGTCAACTATGGCTACACCTTC.